This TCR beta chain was found in a study of CD4+ T cells in melanoma. Turning to this clone: What it recognizes is unknown.

The table came from immunoSEQ multiplex PCR; TCRdb's copy has only in-frame clones and leaves some out. The table lists 120,000 to 150,000 clones, about nine tenths of them singletons, with less than 2% in the top ten. Whole-study findings and limits: Neoantigen-specific CD4+ T cells in melanoma reportedly had diverse differentiation states.

This CDR3 comprises 18 residues. The ends lost 0 bases at V and 0 bases at J; junction bases unmatched: 5. Per germline, CDR1 MNHNS and CDR2 SASEGT. V gene TRBV6-1 combines with J gene TRBJ2-6; 7 nucleotides agree with TRBD2. The clonotype comes from a human donor with melanoma. DNA of the CDR3: TGTGCCAGCAGTGAAGCGGCGGGGGTGAGCTCTGGGGCCAACGTCCTGACTTTC. Translated, it gives CASSEAAGVSSGANVLTF.